This passage covers 7 T cell receptor beta chains from one sample sequenced in a study of response to subunit inactivated influenza vaccine. TCRdb re-called the RT-PCR reads through MiXCR, storing one row per CDR3 protein. The sample carries 500,000 to 600,000 distinct CDR3 sequences, approximately 10% recorded once. The same specimen was also included in a second study, on T cells expressing NK-cell markers. This second study says: The cDNA for TCR beta came from 5'RACE template switching with UMIs.

Sequenced here: PBMCs from blood, sampled on the day of vaccination. Source of these receptors: a man in his forties or fifties who received an inactivated influenza vaccine.

This sequence joins TRBV6-1 and TRBJ1-4; unclear D gene. This CDR3 region has 15 residues. Trimming took off 8 bases at V and 0 bases at J, with 13 bases between the two ends. CDR1 is MNHNS and CDR2 is SASEGT in the germline V gene. The CDR3 protein is CASAASFATNEKLFF. The DNA of the CDR3 is TGTGCCAGCGCCGCTAGCTTTGCAACTAATGAAAAACTGTTTTTT.

This chain uses TRBV4-2 with TRBJ2-7; D unresolved. The CDR3 runs to 13 residues. V was cut by 0 bases and J by 4 bases, with 7 bases left in between. Germline CDR1 and CDR2: LGHNA and YNFKEQ. The CDR3 protein is CASSQEPPYEQYF. The CDR3 nucleotides are TGTGCCAGCAGCCAAGAGCCTCCGTACGAGCAGTACTTC.

This clonotype was observed a handful of times. This chain connects TRBV18 to TRBJ1-6; 8 bases align to TRBD1. V dropped 4 bases and J dropped 7; count of bases not matched to a gene: 6. The CDR3 runs to 15 residues. Germline V gene lookup returns CDR1 KGHSH and CDR2 LQKENI. The CDR3, as DNA: TGTGCCAGCTCACGTGGACAGGGTGGAAATTCACCCCTCCACTTT. The encoded protein is CASSRGQGGNSPLHF. Full variable domain (missing parts from reference TRBV18 and TRBJ1-6): NAGVMQNPRHLVRRRGQEARLRCSPMKGHSHVYWYRQLPEEGLKFMVYLQKENIIDESGMPKERFSAEFPKEGPSILRIQQVVRGDSAAYFCASSRGQGGNSPLHFGNGTRLTVT.

The genes are TRBV7-8 and TRBJ2-5; D perhaps matches TRBD2 (6 bases). CDR1 and CDR2 from the germline V gene are SGHVS and FQNEAQ. Between the trimmed V and J ends, which lost 3 bases and 1 base, there was a span of 15 bases. The CDR3 has 16 amino acids. This chain's CDR3 is CASSFLEGRFQETQYF. The CDR3 bases are TGTGCCAGCAGCTTCTTGGAGGGCAGATTCCAAGAGACCCAGTACTTC.

The CDR3 DNA reads as TGTGCCACCAGCGGTACAAATGGCAATCAGCCCCAGCATTTT. As protein: CATSGTNGNQPQHF. The chain couples TRBV15 to TRBJ1-5; no firm D call. Germline V gene lookup returns CDR1 LNHNV and CDR2 YYDKDF (reference sequence). There are 14 residues in the CDR3. V gave up 5 bases and J gave up 2 bases, with 10 bases separating them.

This clonotype has more than one count but fewer than ten. The gene calls are TRBV11-2 and TRBJ2-7, with D unclear. Germline loops: CDR1 SGHAT, CDR2 FQNNGV. CDR3 length: 16 residues. V lost 5 bases, J lost 6 bases, and 23 bases lay in between. The CDR3 loop is CASSPTWAGGPGEQYF. In DNA, the CDR3 is TGTGCCAGCAGCCCAACCTGGGCAGGCGGTCCTGGCGAGCAGTACTTC.

This clonotype was counted between two and nine times. The rearrangement joins TRBV28 to TRBJ2-5; TRBD2 aligns across 8 bases. Germline V gene data show CDR1 as MDHEN and CDR2 as SYDVKM. CDR3 size: 16 residues. Trimming removed 3 bases from V and 2 bases from J; junction bases left unmatched: 8. CDR3 region: CASSFWAGGKQETQYF. The CDR3 bases are TGTGCCAGCAGTTTCTGGGCGGGGGGAAAACAAGAGACCCAGTACTTC.